This TCR beta chain was found in a study of cytotoxic CD8 clonotypes in ibrutinib-treated CLL. CDR1 is SGHAT and CDR2 is FQNNGV in the germline V gene. V lost 5 bases and J lost 4, with 17 bases in between. The CDR3 is 15 residues long. Measured with immunoSEQ multiplex PCR; TCRdb has only the in-frame clones, and not every one. This table holds tens of thousands of clones, approximately 87% found once. The specimen was PBMCs, collected after 24 months of ibrutinib treatment. The gene calls are TRBV11-2 and TRBJ2-5, with D possibly TRBD1 on 5 matching bases. This clonotype was obtained from a human donor with chronic lymphocytic leukemia. The CDR3, as DNA: TGTGCCAGCAGCCGATCGACAGAGAGGCGAGAGACCCAGTACTTC. It is translated as CASSRSTERRETQYF.